This passage covers 2 T cell receptor beta chains from one sample sequenced in a study of blood T cell repertoires in COVID-19. TCRdb's copy holds only in-frame clones and misses some; the assay was immunoSEQ multiplex PCR. Of roughly 380,000 clones in the sample, roughly nine tenths were seen once. The sample consisted of peripheral blood. The origin of the receptors is a woman aged 60-75 years with COVID-19, enrolled during active disease.

The V and J genes are TRBV15 and TRBJ1-2, with D possibly TRBD1 on 6 matching bases. CDR1 LNHNV and CDR2 YYDKDF come from the germline V gene (reference sequence). The CDR3 length is 14 residues. V lost 0 bases to trimming and J lost 4 bases, with 9 bases between them. The CDR3: CATSRDSQGYGYTF. Here the CDR3 DNA reads TGTGCCACCAGCAGAGATTCACAGGGCTATGGCTACACCTTC. Full variable domain (remainder filled in from reference TRBV15 and TRBJ1-2): DAMVIQNPRYQVTQFGKPVTLSCSQTLNHNVMYWYQQKSSQAPKLLFHYYDKDFNNEADTPDNFQSRRPNTSFCFLDIRSPGLGDTAMYLCATSRDSQGYGYTFGSGTRLTVV.

This chain links TRBV6-5 with TRBJ1-6; the D gene is possibly TRBD1 (6 bases). In germline, CDR1 is MNHEY, CDR2 SVGAGI. The germline V and J ends were trimmed by 7 bases and 7 bases, with 14 bases remaining between them. This CDR3 comprises 14 residues. The CDR3 DNA is TGTGCCAGCAAGCGTCCCCAGGGGAATTCACCCCTCCACTTT. It is translated as CASKRPQGNSPLHF.